This paragraph reports one T cell receptor beta chain. The target of this receptor is not known. Base qualities are missing; no much larger clone stands one base away. The data derive from a study of shared clonotypes between healthy human individuals (dated by TCRdb to the early 2020s). Regarding the study in general: A couple of women and three men aged 18 to 49 years were included in the cohort. Each donor's leukapheresis produced roughly between roughly 0.9 and 9 billion PBMCs. For each donor, CD4 naive and CD4 memory were each run on three plates, CD8 naive on two plates, and CD8 memory on one plate. To estimate repertoire size and how much clonotype sharing occurs between individuals, the study deeply sequenced the blood TCR repertoires of roughly 5 healthy adults. Libraries were prepared and TCR repertoires were sequenced by different laboratories using diverse techniques, in order to increase sequencing depth and limit assay-specific biases.

Using the deep immunoSEQ assay, multiplex PCR amplified TCR CDR3 regions from genomic DNA. Extracted genomic DNA from each cell subset was spread evenly across all wells of several immunoSEQ 96-well plates, with each plate serving as a replicate. For sorted subsets, 200 to 250 ng of genomic DNA, equivalent to 25,000 to 30,000 T cell genomes, went into each replicate PCR. The purified libraries were quantified using a Qubit 3.0 fluorometer, sized with a Bioanalyzer 2100, and then quantified again using the KAPA Library Quantification kit. Each immunoSEQ 96-well plate was sequenced on its own single-read 150-cycle Illumina NextSeq 550 flow cell. Under the source paper's analysis protocol: Because only junctional sequences without quality scores were contained in the immunoSEQ output, filtering matching that applied to full-length reads could not be performed. To assign V/J genes and CDR3, sequences were annotated using PyIR, a Python wrapper for IgBLAST v1.9, with IMGT germline references. Reads with weak V/J assignments (E-value above 1e-6), missing CDR3, stop codons, out-of-frame junctions, or ambiguous translated residues were removed. V3J clonotypes were defined as sequences sharing an identical inferred V gene, J gene, and CDR3 amino acid sequence. Percentage overlap between repertoires was calculated by dividing the number of shared unique clonotypes by the size of the smaller repertoire. Three approaches were used to assess repertoire richness: RTK rarefaction, the Chao1 estimator, and Recon v2.1 estimates of unobserved clonotypes. For all TCRbeta clonotypes obtained by the gDNA method from four donors, generation probabilities were computed with OLGA. Not all clones reach the TCRdb copy of this immuneACCESS table, which keeps in-frame sequences only. Checked studies attribute under half of the gap to unresolved V genes and leave the rest unexplained. Clone size and V and J calls were adopted from that table, with D and trimming inferred from the DNA. Present in this sample are 660,000 or so clones, 96% of which were seen just once. 0.11% of the sample is taken by the ten largest.

CD8 naive samples were obtained by positive selection for CCR7 among CD45RO-negative cells, yielding a CD45RA+CCR7+ population from which TemRA cells were excluded. Healthy HIV-negative adults with no recently reported acute infections or vaccinations were included as donors. Only Caucasian adults living in Nashville, Tennessee, USA were represented among the donors. Blood was collected by leukapheresis, and PBMCs were isolated by Ficoll-Histopaque density gradient centrifugation and then cryopreserved in liquid nitrogen vapor phase. Analytical flow cytometry was used to check the purity and quantity of each magnetically sorted T cell population. Genomic DNA was isolated from every sorted fraction and measured by UV absorbance on a Nanodrop 2000c. From the cysteine up to the phenylalanine, the CDR3 has a length of 14 residues. Only the CDR3 DNA is retained, 42 bases long and in frame from the first base. At the junction V is shortened by 3 bases and J by 5 bases, with 15 bases in between. The germline V gene sets CDR1 to SGHRS and CDR2 to YFSETQ.

General findings and caveats noted by the study authors: Pairwise subsampling led to the expectation that sequencing depth would affect the degree of clonotype sharing among donors. Clonotypes shared by all four sorted-subset donors showed higher generation probabilities than non-shared clonotypes. Because the study included a small number of donors, the genetic and exposure-history diversity represented was limited. Roughly 5.2% of naive CD4, around 3.6% of naive CD8, around 2.3% of memory CD4, and 0.35% to 0.4% of memory CD8 clonotypes were shared across several donors. Even with the large sequencing depth, rarefaction of the sorted-subset datasets indicated that sequencing was incomplete. Estimated clonotype richness was generally larger for naive than for memory subsets. Only blood was sampled, and tissue TCR repertoires likely differ from those in blood.

The chain uses TRBV5-1 and TRBJ2-7; the D gene is perhaps TRBD2, from 6 matching bases. This sequence originates from a woman in her 30s in good health. The specimen sequenced was naive CD8+ T cells sorted from blood. In the paper's terms, the cell subset or site label means: CD45RA+CCR7+. The DNA reads TGCGCCAGCAGCTGGGACTGGGGTGTGGACGAGCAGTACTTC. This translates into CASSWDWGVDEQYF.